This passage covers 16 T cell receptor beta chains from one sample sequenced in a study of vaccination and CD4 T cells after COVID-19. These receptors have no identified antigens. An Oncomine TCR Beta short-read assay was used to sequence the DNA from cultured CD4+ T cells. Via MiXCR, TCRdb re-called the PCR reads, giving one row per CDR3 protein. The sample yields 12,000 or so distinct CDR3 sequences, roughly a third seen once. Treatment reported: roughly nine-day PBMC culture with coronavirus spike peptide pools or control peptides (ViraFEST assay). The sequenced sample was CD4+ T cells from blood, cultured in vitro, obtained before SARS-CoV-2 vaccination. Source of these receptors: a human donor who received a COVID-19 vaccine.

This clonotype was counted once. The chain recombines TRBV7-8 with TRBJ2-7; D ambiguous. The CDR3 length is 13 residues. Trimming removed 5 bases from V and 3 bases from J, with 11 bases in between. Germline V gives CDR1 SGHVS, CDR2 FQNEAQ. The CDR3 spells CASSTMDGYEQYF. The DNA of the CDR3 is TGTGCCAGCAGCACAATGGACGGCTACGAGCAGTACTTC.

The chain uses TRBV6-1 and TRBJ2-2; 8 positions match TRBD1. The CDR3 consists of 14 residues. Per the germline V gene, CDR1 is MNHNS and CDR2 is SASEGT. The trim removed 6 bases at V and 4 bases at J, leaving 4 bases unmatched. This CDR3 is CASSRDRSTGELFF. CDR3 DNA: TGTGCCAGCAGCCGGGACAGGTCCACCGGGGAGCTGTTTTTT.

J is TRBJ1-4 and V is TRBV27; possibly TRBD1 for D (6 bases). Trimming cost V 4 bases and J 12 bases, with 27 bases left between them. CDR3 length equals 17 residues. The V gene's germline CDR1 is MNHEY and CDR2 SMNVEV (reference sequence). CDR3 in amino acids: CASSSLGGGGPGRELFF. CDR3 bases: TGTGCCAGCAGTTCCTTGGGGGGGGGCGGCCCAGGAAGGGAACTGTTTTTT.

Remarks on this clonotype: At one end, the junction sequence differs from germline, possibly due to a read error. The chain's CDR3 is CSASYLTAGTEALF. CDR3 DNA sequence: TGCAGTGCTTCCTACCTCACGGCCGGTACTGAAGCTTTATTT. The chain recombines TRBV20-1 with TRBJ1-1, with D unclear. The CDR3 has 14 residues. Germline V gene lookup returns CDR1 DFQATT and CDR2 SNEGSKA (reference sequence).

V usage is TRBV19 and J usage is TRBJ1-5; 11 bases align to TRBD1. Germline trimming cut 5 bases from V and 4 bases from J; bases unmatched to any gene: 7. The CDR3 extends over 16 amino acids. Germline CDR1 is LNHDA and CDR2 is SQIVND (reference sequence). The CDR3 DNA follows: TGTGCCAGTAGTCCAGGGACAGGGGGTCTTAATCAGCCCCAGCATTTT. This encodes CASSPGTGGLNQPQHF.

CDR3 sequence reads: CATSVSGGADTQYF. The CDR3 DNA reads as TGTGCCACCAGTGTCAGCGGGGGGGCAGATACGCAGTATTTT. The V gene is TRBV24-1, the J gene TRBJ2-3; 10 nucleotides align to TRBD2. V was clipped by 5 bases and J by 4 bases; unmatched bases: 2. CDR1 KGHDR and CDR2 SFDVKD come from the germline V gene. CDR3 length: 14 amino acids.

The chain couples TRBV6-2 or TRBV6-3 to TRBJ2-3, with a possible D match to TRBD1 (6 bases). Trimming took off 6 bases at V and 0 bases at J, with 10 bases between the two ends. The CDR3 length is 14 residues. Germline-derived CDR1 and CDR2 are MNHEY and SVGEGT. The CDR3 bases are TGTGCCAGCAGCGACAGGACTAGCACAGATACGCAGTATTTT. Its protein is CASSDRTSTDTQYF.

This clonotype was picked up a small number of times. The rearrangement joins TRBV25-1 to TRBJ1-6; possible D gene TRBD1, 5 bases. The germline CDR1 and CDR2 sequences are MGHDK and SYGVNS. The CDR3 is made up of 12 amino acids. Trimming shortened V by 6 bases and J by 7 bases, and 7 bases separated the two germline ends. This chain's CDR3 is CASRAGNSPLHF. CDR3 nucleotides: TGTGCCAGCAGGGCAGGGAATTCACCCCTCCACTTT.

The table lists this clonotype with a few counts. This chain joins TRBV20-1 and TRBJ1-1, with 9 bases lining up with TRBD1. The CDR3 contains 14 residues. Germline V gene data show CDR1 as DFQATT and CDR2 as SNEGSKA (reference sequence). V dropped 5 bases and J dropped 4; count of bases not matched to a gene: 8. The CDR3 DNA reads TGCAGTGCTTCACCGACAGGGGGGGGCACTGAAGCTTTCTTT. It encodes CSASPTGGGTEAFF.

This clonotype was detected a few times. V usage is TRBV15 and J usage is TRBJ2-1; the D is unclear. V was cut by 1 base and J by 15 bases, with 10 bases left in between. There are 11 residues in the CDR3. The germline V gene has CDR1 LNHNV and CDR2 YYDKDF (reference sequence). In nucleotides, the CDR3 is TGTGCCACCAGCAGAGGGCCAAGTCTGTTCTTC. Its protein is CATSRGPSLFF.

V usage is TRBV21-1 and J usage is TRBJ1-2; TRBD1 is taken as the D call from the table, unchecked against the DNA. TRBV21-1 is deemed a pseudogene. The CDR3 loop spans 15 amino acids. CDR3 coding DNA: TGTGCCAGCAGCGCCCCCTCGGGGTCAGCGGATGGCTACACCTTC. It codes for CASSAPSGSADGYTF.

This CDR3 is CASSGTLGNTEAFF. The CDR3 bases are TGTGCCAGCAGCGGGACTTTGGGAAACACTGAAGCTTTCTTT. The V gene is TRBV5-4, the J gene TRBJ1-1; D is possibly TRBD1 (5 bases). Germline V gene data show CDR1 as SGHNT and CDR2 as YYREEE (reference sequence). V was trimmed by 4 bases and J by 2 bases, leaving 12 bases between them. This CDR3 region has 14 residues. Full variable domain (missing parts from reference TRBV5-4 and TRBJ1-1): ETGVTQSPTHLIKTRGQQVTLRCSSQSGHNTVSWYQQALGQGPQFIFQYYREEENGRGNFPPRFSGLQFPNYSSELNVNALELDDSALYLCASSGTLGNTEAFFGQGTRLTVV.

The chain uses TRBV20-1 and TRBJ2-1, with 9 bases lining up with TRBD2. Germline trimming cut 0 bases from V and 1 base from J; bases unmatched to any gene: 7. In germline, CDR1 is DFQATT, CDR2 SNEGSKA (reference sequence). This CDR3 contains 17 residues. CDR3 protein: CSARDQRGGESYNEQFF. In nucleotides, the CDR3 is TGCAGTGCTAGAGATCAACGCGGGGGGGAGTCCTACAATGAGCAGTTCTTC.

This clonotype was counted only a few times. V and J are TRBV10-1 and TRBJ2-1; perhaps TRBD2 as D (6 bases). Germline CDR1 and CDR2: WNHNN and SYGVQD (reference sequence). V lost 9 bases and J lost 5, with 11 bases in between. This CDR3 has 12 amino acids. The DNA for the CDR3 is TGCGCCAGTTCGGGACTGAACAATGAGCAGTTCTTC. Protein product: CASSGLNNEQFF.

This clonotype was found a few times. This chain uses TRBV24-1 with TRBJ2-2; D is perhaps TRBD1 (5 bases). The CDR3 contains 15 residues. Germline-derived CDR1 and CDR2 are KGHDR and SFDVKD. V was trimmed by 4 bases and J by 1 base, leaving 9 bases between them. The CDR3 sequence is CATSEIRGNTGELFF. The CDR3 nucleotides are TGTGCCACCAGTGAAATTAGGGGGAACACCGGGGAGCTGTTTTTT.

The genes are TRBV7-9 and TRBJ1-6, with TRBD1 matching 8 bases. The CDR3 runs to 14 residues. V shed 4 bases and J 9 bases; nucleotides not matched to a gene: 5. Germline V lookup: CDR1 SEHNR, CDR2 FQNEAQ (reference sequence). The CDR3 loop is CASSSPTGVSPLHF. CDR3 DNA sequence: TGTGCCAGCAGCTCCCCGACAGGGGTTTCACCCCTCCACTTT. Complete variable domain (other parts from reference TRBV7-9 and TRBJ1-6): DTGVSQNPRHKITKRGQNVTFRCDPISEHNRLYWYRQTLGQGPEFLTYFQNEAQLEKSRLLSDRFSAERPKGSFSTLEIQRTEQGDSAMYLCASSSPTGVSPLHFGNGTRLTVT.